This T cell receptor beta chain was identified during a study of blood T cell repertoires in COVID-19. The wider study: Samples of COVID-19 (acute and convalescent) were obtained from the United States, Italy and Spain. PBMCs, B-cell-depleted T cells, or T cells were the source of the cDNA or gDNA that made up the material.

Authors' methods: Reference gene primer amplification gave nucleated cell count estimates. Using immunoSEQ multiplex PCR, the repertoire was profiled, and TCRdb retains in-frame clones only, with some absent. The DNA gave D and trimming, while V, J and clone size come from that table. The table records about 170,000 clones, about nine tenths of them present only once. Seattle cases were enrolled at active infection and followed longitudinally. Trimming cost V 0 bases and J 3 bases, with 6 bases left between them. CDR3 size: 13 residues. Looked up from germline, CDR1 is SGHKS and CDR2 is YYEKEE (reference sequence).

The receptor comes from a woman in her sixties with COVID-19, enrolled during active disease. Sequencing used peripheral blood. This chain uses TRBV5-5 with TRBJ1-1; D is ambiguous. Written as DNA, the CDR3 is TGTGCCAGCAGCTTGGAACGGTACACTGAAGCTTTCTTT. Protein sequence: CASSLERYTEAFF.